The 19 T cell receptor beta chains presented below share a single source sample, sequenced in a study of tumor-infiltrating lymphocytes in primary liver carcinoma. Unsorted whole blood yielded the blood RNA, and germline DNA was also extracted. From 450 to 550 ng total RNA, TCR beta cDNA was generated with a primer in the constant region. Investigators got TCR beta libraries out of three nested multiplex PCR rounds, done with slightly modified ARM-PCR. Forward primers for TRBV1-TRBV30 and a C-beta reverse primer served the first two PCR rounds, at about 11 cycles each. Each CDR3 protein gets one entry after TCRdb re-called the multiplex PCR reads with MiXCR. The profile shows 320,000 or so distinct CDR3 sequences, more than 55% of them singletons. Material: peripheral blood. Source of these receptors: a man between 35 and 55 years old with primary liver carcinoma and hepatitis B virus infection.

V usage is TRBV11-3 and J usage is TRBJ2-3; D remains unclear. CDR3 length: 12 residues. Per germline, CDR1 SGHNT and CDR2 YENEEA. V lost 8 bases, J lost 3 bases, and 9 bases lay in between. The CDR3 bases are TGTGCCAGCGGCTCAGCAACAGATACGCAGTATTTT. Translation gives CASGSATDTQYF.

The V call is TRBV5-1, the J call TRBJ2-1; 8 bases line up with TRBD2. CDR1 SGHRS and CDR2 YFSETQ come from the germline V gene. With 7 bases clipped from V and 4 bases from J, the junction kept 13 bases outside the gene matches. This CDR3 comprises 16 residues. The CDR3 here is CASGLRGASQYNEQFF. CDR3 coding DNA: TGCGCCAGCGGCCTGCGGGGGGCTAGCCAATACAATGAGCAGTTCTTC.

About this clonotype: At one end the junction does not follow the germline gene, possibly because of a read error. The CDR3 DNA reads TGCGCCAGCAGCACCAGGGGACTAGCGGGAGGGTACCTTTCCCACGAGCGGTACTTC. This encodes CASSTRGLAGGYLSHERYF. This rearrangement joins TRBV5-1 to TRBJ2-7; 16 bases line up with TRBD2. This CDR3 comprises 19 residues. Germline loops: CDR1 SGHRS, CDR2 YFSETQ.

A remark on this clonotype: This may be a read error: a much more frequent sequence differs by one nucleotide. The V call is TRBV5-4, the J call TRBJ2-6, with a tentative D call TRBD1 (5 bases). CDR1 is SGHNT and CDR2 is YYREEE in the germline V gene (reference sequence). The CDR3 totals 15 residues. The chain's CDR3 is CASINRVSGANVPTF. The CDR3 nucleotides are TGTGCCAGCATTAACCGAGTCTCTGGGGCCAACGTCCCGACTTTC. Variable domain in full (rest from reference TRBV5-4 and TRBJ2-6): ETGVTQSPTHLIKTRGQQVTLRCSSQSGHNTVSWYQQALGQGPQFIFQYYREEENGRGNFPPRFSGLQFPNYSSELNVNALELDDSALYLCASINRVSGANVPTFGAGSRLTVL.

This clonotype was seen repeatedly, ten times or more. The chain has TRBV4-2 and TRBJ1-4; D is perhaps TRBD1 (6 bases). The V end lost 0 bases, the J end lost 7 bases, and 12 bases lay between the germline ends. The CDR3 sequence is 15 residues long. Germline CDR1 is LGHNA and CDR2 is YNFKEQ. CDR3 loop: CASSQDGTPLEKLFF. CDR3 sequence (DNA): TGTGCCAGCAGCCAAGACGGGACACCCCTTGAAAAACTGTTTTTT.

Many counts were recorded for this clonotype. One junction end does not reproduce the germline sequence, and a read error may be involved. The chain carries TRBV6-1 and TRBJ1-5, with D uncertain. The CDR3 loop spans 15 amino acids. Germline CDR1 MNHNS, CDR2 SASEGT. The CDR3 nucleotides are TGTGCCAGCACTGAAGGAACAGTTAGCAATCAGCCCCAGCATTTT. Translation: CASTEGTVSNQPQHF.

On this clonotype itself: This clone may be a read error of a much larger clone one base away. Since the CDR3 does not end with the conserved phenylalanine or tryptophan, this likely comes from a read error. This sequence joins TRBV5-1 and TRBJ2-7; D possibly corresponds to TRBD2 (6 bases). Deletions cut 4 bases from V and 0 bases from J, with 17 bases between. Germline CDR1 and CDR2: SGHRS and YFSETQ. The CDR3 runs to 16 residues. The CDR3 region is CASSPTGLPRSYEQYY. In nucleotides, the CDR3 is TGCGCCAGCAGCCCCACTGGACTACCACGCTCCTACGAGCAGTACTAC.

In the case of this clonotype: One end of the junction does not line up with germline, which may come from a read error. The chain recombines TRBV11-2 with TRBJ2-7; D is unresolved. Germline assignment: CDR1 SGHAT and CDR2 FQNNGV. The CDR3 has 14 amino acids. The CDR3 DNA sequence: TGTGCCAGCAGCAGAGACAAGGTCCCCTATGAGCAGTACTTC. Residues: CASSRDKVPYEQYF.

This clonotype was counted once. This clone may be a read error of a much larger clone one base away. The CDR3 coding sequence is TGTGCCTGGGCCCACGAAAATGAGCAGTTCTTC. Residues: CAWAHENEQFF. The rearrangement uses TRBV30 and TRBJ2-1, with D hard to call. The germline V and J ends were trimmed by 5 bases and 7 bases, with 9 bases remaining between them. Looked up from germline, CDR1 is GTSNPN and CDR2 is SVGIG (reference sequence). The CDR3 has 11 amino acids. Using reference TRBV30 and TRBJ2-1 for the parts outside the CDR3, the full variable domain is SQTIHQWPATLVQPVGSPLSLECTVEGTSNPNLYWYRQAAGRGLQLLFYSVGIGQISSEVPQNLSASRPQDRQFILSSKKLLLSDSGFYLCAWAHENEQFFGPGTRLTVL.

This clonotype was seen at least ten times. V usage is TRBV4-2 and J usage is TRBJ2-3; D is uncertain. CDR1 LGHNA and CDR2 YNFKEQ come from the germline V gene. The CDR3 sequence is 15 residues long. Trimming removed 3 bases at V and 2 bases at J, with 12 bases between. The CDR3 bases are TGTGCCAGCAGCCATTGGGTAGCATCCACAGATACGCAGTATTTT. This sequence encodes CASSHWVASTDTQYF.

This clonotype was seen at least ten times. The chain links TRBV10-3 to TRBJ2-3; 8 nucleotides align to TRBD1. Germline trimming cut 6 bases from V and 2 bases from J; bases unmatched to any gene: 4. CDR1 and CDR2 from the germline V gene are ENHRY and SYGVKD. The CDR3 is 14 amino acids. This CDR3 is CAIRPGQDTDTQYF. The CDR3 coding sequence is TGTGCCATCAGACCGGGACAGGACACAGATACGCAGTATTTT.

This clonotype has at least ten counts. The chain joins TRBV4-3 to TRBJ2-3, with TRBD2 matching 8 bases. Germline values: CDR1 LGHNA, CDR2 YSLEER. With V trimmed by 3 bases and J by 3 bases, 11 bases remained unmatched. There are 17 residues in the CDR3. CDR3 amino acids: CASSQDTDAGGTDTQYF. The CDR3 DNA is TGCGCCAGCAGCCAGGATACCGACGCGGGAGGAACAGATACGCAGTATTTT.

Remarks on this clonotype: The junction departs from the called germline gene at one end, perhaps through a read error. The chain links TRBV6-1 to TRBJ2-3; maybe TRBD1 (6 bases). The CDR3 has 20 amino acids. The germline CDR1 and CDR2 sequences are MNHNS and SASEGT. CDR3 in DNA: TGTGTCAGCAGTGAGTTCCCGGGACACGCAAATCAAGCTAGCACAGATACGCAGTATTTT. This codes for CVSSEFPGHANQASTDTQYF.

The rearrangement joins TRBV12-3 or TRBV12-4 to TRBJ2-1; D is possibly TRBD2 (6 bases). The CDR3 is made up of 19 amino acids. This CDR3 reads CVGSKARLAANRPTNEQFF. The CDR3 DNA reads TGTGTCGGCTCCAAAGCGAGGTTAGCGGCTAATCGTCCGACGAATGAGCAGTTCTTC.

Concerning this clonotype itself: A much larger clone lies one base from this, so it may be a read error. This chain links TRBV28 with TRBJ2-7; a weak D match, TRBD2 (6 bases). V was pared by 6 bases and J by 0 bases, with 9 bases between. Germline V lookup: CDR1 MDHEN, CDR2 SYDVKM. The CDR3 runs to 13 residues. Here the CDR3 reads CASRVGGSYEQYF. For the CDR3, the DNA is TGTGCCAGCAGAGTCGGGGGCTCCTACGAGCAGTACTTC.

To note about this clonotype: This may come from a read error, since a much larger clone is one base off. The rearrangement joins TRBV4-2 to TRBJ2-3; D remains ambiguous. Germline CDR1 and CDR2: LGHNA and YNFKEQ. Trimming removed 0 bases at V and 1 base at J, with 14 bases between. The CDR3 length is 17 residues. In DNA form, the CDR3 reads TGTGCCAGCAGCCAAGAAGGCGCTAACGGCGGCACAGATACGCAGTATTTT. It is translated as CASSQEGANGGTDTQYF.

This clonotype was counted between two and nine times. The chain carries TRBV2 and TRBJ1-4, with D hard to call. V dropped 6 bases and J dropped 2 bases, with 10 bases sitting between them. This CDR3 is built from 14 residues. CDR1 and CDR2 (germline): SNHLY, FYNNEI. The CDR3 protein is CASRITWTNEKLFF. CDR3 sequence (DNA): TGTGCCAGCAGGATAACATGGACTAATGAAAAACTGTTTTTT. The full variable domain, with the rest looked up from reference TRBV2 and TRBJ1-4, is EPEVTQTPSHQVTQMGQEVILRCVPISNHLYFYWYRQILGQKVEFLVSFYNNEISEKSEIFDDQFSVERPDGSNFTLKIRSTKLEDSAMYFCASRITWTNEKLFFGSGTQLSVL.

Concerning this clonotype itself: A read error is likely, as this CDR3 ends without the conserved phenylalanine or tryptophan. The chain carries TRBV4-1 and TRBJ2-1, with a tentative D call TRBD2 (6 bases). Germline V gives CDR1 MGHRA, CDR2 YSYEKL. V lost 4 bases, J lost 11 bases, and 21 bases lay in between. There are 15 residues in the CDR3. This chain's CDR3 is CASSRRGRLGNKQFL. Here the CDR3 DNA reads TGCGCCAGCAGCCGGAGGGGTCGGTTGGGAAATAAGCAGTTCTTA.

V usage is TRBV10-3 and J usage is TRBJ2-7; 11 nucleotides line up with TRBD1. The CDR3 has 14 residues. J gave up 3 bases and V 10 bases, and 8 bases lay outside the gene matches. Per the germline V gene, CDR1 is ENHRY and CDR2 is SYGVKD. The CDR3 loop is CANRDGTGGYEQYF. CDR3 sequence (DNA): TGTGCCAACAGGGACGGGACAGGGGGCTACGAGCAGTACTTC.